A single sample is the source of the 4 T cell receptor beta chains below, sequenced in a study of identical twins. TCRdb processed the 5' RACE reads anew with MiXCR; each CDR3 protein has one entry. Found here are 500,000 to 700,000 distinct CDR3 sequences, around 7.5% of them singletons; the top ten hold about 1.6%. The data also belong to a second study, concerning yellow fever vaccine responses in identical twins.

Sequencing was performed on PBMCs. Receptors were obtained from a woman between 18 and 30 years old in good health.

This clonotype was found many times. The genes are TRBV12-3 or TRBV12-4 and TRBJ2-2; D might be TRBD1 or TRBD2, each matching 5 bases. There are 14 residues in the CDR3. The ends were cut back, 5 bases at V and 4 bases at J, with 11 bases in the middle. The CDR3 DNA reads as TGTGCCAGCAGTCCCCTTGGGGGCACCGGGGAGCTGTTTTTT. It specifies CASSPLGGTGELFF.

A note on this clonotype: This may be a read error: a much more frequent sequence differs by one nucleotide. This chain links TRBV28 with TRBJ2-3, with 8 bases lining up with TRBD2. The CDR3 contains 14 residues. The germline V gene has CDR1 MDHEN and CDR2 SYDVKM. The DNA of the CDR3 is TGTGCCAGCAGACTTACTAGCGGTTCAGATACGCGGTATTTT. Translated: CASRLTSGSDTRYF.

This clonotype was recorded a few times. CDR3 region: CASSLELGGGSTDTQYF. The CDR3 DNA reads TGCGCCAGCAGCTTGGAGCTGGGCGGGGGTAGCACAGATACGCAGTATTTT. The V gene is TRBV5-1, the J gene TRBJ2-3; TRBD2 matches at 7 bases. J gave up 0 bases and V 0 bases, and 7 bases lay outside the gene matches. The germline V gene encodes CDR1 SGHRS and CDR2 YFSETQ. This CDR3 is 17 amino acids long.

The chain combines TRBV6-2 or TRBV6-3 with TRBJ2-5, with D perhaps TRBD1 (6 bases). The CDR3 loop spans 13 amino acids. Deletions cut 7 bases from V and 0 bases from J, with 9 bases between. Germline CDR1 is MNHEY and CDR2 is SVGEGT. Here the CDR3 reads CASKGQNQETQYF. DNA of the CDR3: TGTGCCAGCAAAGGACAGAACCAAGAGACCCAGTACTTC.